The 4 T cell receptor beta chains given below trace back to one sample, sequenced in a study of regulatory T cells in long-lasting Graves disease. Library construction for TCR beta used iRepertoire HTBI primers and Arm-PCR of CDR3 regions. MiXCR, run by TCRdb on the multiplex PCR reads, gives a single entry per CDR3 protein. The sample comprises about 360,000 distinct CDR3 sequences, around 15% of which are singletons, and 20% rests with the top ten. Stated time point: newly diagnosed GD, antithyroid drugs for less than 3 months. From RNA extracted from PBMCs, the TCR library was made. Separately, the same data were catalogued under a study of T cells in Graves' hyperthyroidism and ophthalmopathy.

The source was peripheral blood mononuclear cells (PBMCs), collected at new diagnosis, from a patient treated with antithyroid drugs. Receptors originate from a woman between 18 and 29 years old with Graves disease.

The sample holds a few counts of this clonotype. This sequence joins TRBV19 and TRBJ2-7; 8 nucleotides line up with TRBD1. Germline CDR1 is LNHDA and CDR2 is SQIVND (reference sequence). This CDR3 comprises 15 residues. Losses at the gene ends were 3 bases for V and 6 bases for J; bases not matched to a gene: 10. CDR3 sequence reads: CASSIQDRVGGEQYF. CDR3 in DNA: TGTGCCAGTAGTATCCAGGACAGGGTAGGAGGCGAGCAGTACTTC.

The rearrangement uses TRBV18 and TRBJ2-2; D call uncertain. This CDR3 has 12 amino acids. From germline, CDR1 is KGHSH and CDR2 LQKENI. V gave up 2 bases and J gave up 10 bases, with 8 bases separating them. The CDR3 here is CASSPESEELFF. The CDR3 region has the DNA TGTGCCAGCTCACCAGAGTCGGAGGAGCTGTTTTTT.

This clonotype has ten or more counts. V usage is TRBV28 and J usage is TRBJ1-4; D gene uncertain. The ends were cut back, 3 bases at V and 1 base at J, with 12 bases in the middle. The CDR3 runs to 16 residues. Germline V gives CDR1 MDHEN, CDR2 SYDVKM. As DNA, the CDR3 is TGTGCCAGCAGTTTGCCGGGAATACTAACTAATGAAAAACTGTTTTTT. It yields the protein CASSLPGILTNEKLFF.

This clonotype appeared a single time. A read error is possible here, since a much larger clone lies one base away. J is TRBJ2-3 and V is TRBV12-3 or TRBV12-4, with TRBD1 as a possible D gene (6 bases). The end of the DNA fits TRBJ1-5 better, so the J call may be wrong. This CDR3 comprises 15 residues. The CDR3 nucleotides read TGTGCCAGCACCCTAGGGGGTTCTAGCACAGATACGCAGCATTTT. Amino acids: CASTLGGSSTDTQHF.